The source of this T cell receptor beta chain is a study of blood T cell repertoires in COVID-19 (dated by TCRdb to 2018 to 2020). For context, the study as a whole: Samples covering the acute and convalescent phases of COVID-19 were provided by collaborators in the United States, Italy and Spain. The material from the prospective study consisted of cDNA or gDNA derived from T cells, B-cell-depleted T cells, or PBMCs. The dataset comprised deeply sampled blood TCRbeta repertoires from subjects exposed to, actively infected with, or recovered from COVID-19. Sample metadata almost always included a de-identified subject ID, COVID-19 status, age in years and sex. Where HLA class I and class II types were available, the types were taken from metadata supplied by the sample provider, not from assay-based typing. The repertoires were released in a freely available public database meant as a resource for research on the immune response to SARS-CoV-2. Samples came from the ongoing ImmuneRACE study (first 160 participants) plus 1,254 subjects from 6 global collaborators.

Participants in the prospective study were enrolled through a virtual design, were aged roughly 18 to 100 years, and lived in 24 United States geographic areas. In the prospective study, cohorts were assigned on the basis of participant-reported clinical history obtained from a screening survey and a study questionnaire. For ImmuneRACE Cohort 3, a participant was defined as recovered based on two consecutive negative NP/OP PCR tests, clearance by a healthcare professional, or resolution of symptoms. Mobile phlebotomists in the prospective study collected whole blood, serum and a nasopharyngeal or oropharyngeal swab from every participant. Additional blood draws and questionnaires over an approximately two-month period could optionally be provided by prospective study participants. Before DNA extraction, blood samples from the prospective study were shipped at room temperature or frozen. Overall study results and their limits: The amount of clinical and demographic metadata varied by source and participant and was provided uncurated.

The CDR3 spans 15 residues, from the cysteine through the phenylalanine. This entry keeps only the CDR3 DNA: 45 bases, framed from base 1. V is pared back by 2 bases and J by 0 bases, with 8 bases lying between the germline termini. Based on the germline V gene, the CDR1 and CDR2 sequences are MNHEY and SVGAGI. TCRbeta CDR3 regions were amplified from genomic DNA by means of the immunoSEQ Assay, a bias-controlled multiplex PCR. The authors' pipeline ran thus. Within the assay, amplification of reference gene primers was used to estimate how many nucleated cells each sample contained. To quantify the absolute abundance of each unique TCRbeta CDR3 rearrangement, sequence reads were collapsed and filtered. For each sample, productive Simpson clonality was calculated as the square root of Simpson's diversity index across productive rearrangements. TCRdb limited this immuneACCESS table to in-frame rearrangements with V and J called. A share of clones is missing; checked studies link under half to unresolved V genes, and the rest is unexplained. Clone size and V and J calls were adopted from that table, with D and trimming inferred from the DNA. The sample table shows 250,000 to 300,000 clones, and about 89% are seen once. The ten most abundant clones make up just under 9% of the sample.

Notes on this clone: The clone's antigen remains unknown. Per-base quality was not reported, and no clone a single base away is much larger than it.

The TCR comes from a man aged 40-50 years who had recovered from COVID-19. Input material: PBMCs or T cells enriched from blood (not recorded which). This receptor chain uses TRBV6-5 and TRBJ1-3; no D gene can be assigned with confidence. CDR3 loop: CASSYEGASGNTIYF. The bases are TGTGCCAGCAGTTACGAGGGAGCCTCTGGAAACACCATATATTTT.